The sequence of this T cell receptor (beta chain) was determined in a study of T cell responses to AZD1222 COVID-19 vaccine. Background on the study: Second-dose intervals near 4 or 12 weeks were combined. General study results and limits: Clonal diversity may have been underestimated in mostly white British donors. Two doses of AZD1222 preceded a rise in Spike-specific TCR breadth and depth. The number of AZD1222 recipients seropositive at baseline was only five or six.

TCRdb keeps only in-frame clones here, not all; method: immunoSEQ multiplex PCR. The sample includes some 140,000 clones, 93% of them seen just once. In regard to this clone: The target antigen is unknown.

The CDR3 length is 14 residues. The germline V gene has CDR1 SGHVS and CDR2 FQNEAQ. V was clipped by 3 bases and J by 9 bases; unmatched bases: 2. Sample: peripheral blood, taken on day 0 of AZD1222 vaccination. The chain uses TRBV7-8 and TRBJ2-2; 12 nucleotides align to TRBD2. This receptor was taken from an adult in good health. CDR3 loop: CASSFLAGGRELFF. The CDR3 nucleotides read TGTGCCAGCAGCTTCCTAGCGGGGGGGCGGGAGCTGTTTTTT. The full variable domain, completed using reference TRBV7-8 and TRBJ2-2, is GAGVSQSPRYKVAKRGQDVALRCDPISGHVSLFWYQQALGQGPEFLTYFQNEAQLDKSGLPSDRFFAERPEGSVSTLKIQRTQQEDSAVYLCASSFLAGGRELFFGEGSRLTVL.